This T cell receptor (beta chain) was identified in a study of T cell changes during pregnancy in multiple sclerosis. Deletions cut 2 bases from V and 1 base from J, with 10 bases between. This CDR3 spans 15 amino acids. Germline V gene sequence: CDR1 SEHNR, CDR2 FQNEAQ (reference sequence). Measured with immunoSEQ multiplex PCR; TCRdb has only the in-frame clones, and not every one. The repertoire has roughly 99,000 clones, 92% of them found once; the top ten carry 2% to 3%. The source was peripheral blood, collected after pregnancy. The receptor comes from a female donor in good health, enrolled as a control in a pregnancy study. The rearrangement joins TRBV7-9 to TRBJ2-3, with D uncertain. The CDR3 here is CASSLSRLGTDTQYF. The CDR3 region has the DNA TGTGCCAGCAGCTTATCTCGGTTGGGCACAGATACGCAGTATTTT.